This T cell receptor beta chain appears in the sequencing data of a study of Graves' ophthalmopathy and Graves' hyperthyroidism. From germline, CDR1 is LNHDA and CDR2 SQIVND (reference sequence). Trimming took off 5 bases at V and 1 base at J, with 12 bases between the two ends. The CDR3 length is 16 residues. Amplification of TCR beta CDR3 regions used RNA transcripts. RT-PCR was first run with HTBI primers, then multiplex PCR in a second round. Using its own MiXCR run on the multiplex PCR reads, TCRdb lists one record per CDR3 protein. The sample consists of over a million distinct CDR3 sequences, less than 45% of them appearing once.

The sample was peripheral blood or thyroid tissue (not recorded which). The chain carries TRBV19 and TRBJ2-6, with D possibly TRBD2 on 6 matching bases. The TCR sequence derives from an adult man with Graves' hyperthyroidism. The CDR3 DNA sequence: TGTGCCAGTAGTGACAACGGGGGATCTGGGGCCAACGTCCTGACTTTC. Translated, it gives CASSDNGGSGANVLTF.